This is a list of T cell receptor beta chains from one sample in a study of naive and memory T cell subsets. TCRdb re-called the UMI-ligation and nested PCR reads through MiXCR, storing one row per CDR3 protein. Of tens of thousands of distinct CDR3 sequences listed, about 11% are singletons. Material for sequencing was naive CD4+ T cells from blood. The receptors stem from a human donor in good health. The CDR3 runs from the conserved cysteine through the conserved F or W. A D gene is named only where the DNA matches it firmly.

j_call v_call d_call cdr3_aa
TRBJ2-2 TRBV12-3/TRBV12-4 TRBD2 CASRPTSGGAPGELFF
TRBJ1-1 TRBV18 NA CASSPPGQDTEAFF
TRBJ2-7 TRBV29-1 NA CSVGGAAYEQYF
TRBJ2-2 TRBV12-3/TRBV12-4 NA CASNTNTGELFF
TRBJ2-3 TRBV20-1 NA CSASGGNTDTQYF
TRBJ2-2 TRBV7-9 NA CASSFRAGRGNTGELFF
TRBJ2-7 TRBV18 NA CASSTQGGPYEQYF
TRBJ2-1 TRBV20-1 TRBD2 CSARGTSGPYNEQFF
TRBJ2-3 TRBV5-4 NA CASSSRQGGKDTQYF
TRBJ2-5 TRBV30 NA CAWSQTAETQYF
TRBJ2-5 TRBV9 TRBD1 CASSVGRGGAQETQYF
TRBJ2-7 TRBV30 NA CAWATGAPYEQYF
TRBJ2-7 TRBV6-1 NA CASSVRDGRYEQYF
TRBJ2-7 TRBV5-1 TRBD1 CASSVDRVYEQYF
TRBJ2-6 TRBV5-5 NA CASSAPQGYSGANVLTF
TRBJ2-5 TRBV29-1 TRBD2 CSVSPTSGQETQYF
TRBJ2-7 TRBV10-3 NA CAISELARRYEQYF
TRBJ2-7 TRBV20-1 NA CSAETSLAYEQYF
TRBJ2-7 TRBV29-1 NA CSVAGTTRSYEQYF
TRBJ2-3 TRBV6-2/TRBV6-3 NA CASSPGLAESTDTQYF
TRBJ2-1 TRBV19 TRBD2 CASSIFGGGTIDEQFF
TRBJ2-1 TRBV6-2/TRBV6-3 NA CASSPRAHGEQFF
TRBJ2-1 TRBV7-9 NA CASSSVRWGWEQFF
TRBJ2-7 TRBV9 NA CASSVAPRYEQYF
TRBJ2-4 TRBV12-3/TRBV12-4 NA CASSPTVTAGNIQYF
TRBJ2-7 TRBV9 NA CASSSDGGSSYEQYF
TRBJ2-5 TRBV11-1 NA CASRRIGETQYF
TRBJ2-1 TRBV24-1 TRBD2 CATSDMGLAGKEQFF
TRBJ1-2 TRBV7-8 TRBD1 CASSWDSTYGYTF
TRBJ2-2 TRBV3-1 TRBD1 CASSQMTGDLTGELFF